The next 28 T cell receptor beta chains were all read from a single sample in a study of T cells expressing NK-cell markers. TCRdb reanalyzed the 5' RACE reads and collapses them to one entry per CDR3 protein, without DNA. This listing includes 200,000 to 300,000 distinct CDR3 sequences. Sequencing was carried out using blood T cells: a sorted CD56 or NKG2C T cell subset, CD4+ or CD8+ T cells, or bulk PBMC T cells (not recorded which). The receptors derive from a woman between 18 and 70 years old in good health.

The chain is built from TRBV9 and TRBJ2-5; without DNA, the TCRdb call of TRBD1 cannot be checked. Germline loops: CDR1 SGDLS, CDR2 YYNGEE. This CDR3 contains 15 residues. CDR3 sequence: CASSVATRGQETQYF.

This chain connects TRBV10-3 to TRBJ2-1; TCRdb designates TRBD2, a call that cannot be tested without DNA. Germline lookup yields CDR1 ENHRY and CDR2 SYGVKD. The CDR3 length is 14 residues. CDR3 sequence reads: CAISVGTSLDEQFF.

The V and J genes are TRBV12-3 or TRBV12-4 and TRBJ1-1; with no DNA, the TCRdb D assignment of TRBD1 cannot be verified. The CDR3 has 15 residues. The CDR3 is CASSSSQGWGTEAFF.

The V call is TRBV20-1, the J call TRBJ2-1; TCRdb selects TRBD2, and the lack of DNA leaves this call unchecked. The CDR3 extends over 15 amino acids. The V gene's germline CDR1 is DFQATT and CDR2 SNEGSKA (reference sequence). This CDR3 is CSAREASGRNNEQFF.

The CDR3 is CASSPRGLGSYNEQFF. This chain uses TRBV4-3 with TRBJ2-1; the D gene TCRdb calls, TRBD1, cannot be checked with no DNA. The CDR3 loop spans 16 amino acids. Germline CDR1 and CDR2: LGHNA and YSLEER.

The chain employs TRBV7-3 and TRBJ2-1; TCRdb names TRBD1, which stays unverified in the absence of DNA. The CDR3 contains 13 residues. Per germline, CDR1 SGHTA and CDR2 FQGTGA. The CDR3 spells CASSLRVDNEQFF. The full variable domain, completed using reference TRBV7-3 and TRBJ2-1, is GAGVSQTPSNKVTEKGKYVELRCDPISGHTALYWYRQSLGQGPEFLIYFQGTGAADDSGLPNDRFFAVRPEGSVSTLKIQRTERGDSAVYLCASSLRVDNEQFFGPGTRLTVL.

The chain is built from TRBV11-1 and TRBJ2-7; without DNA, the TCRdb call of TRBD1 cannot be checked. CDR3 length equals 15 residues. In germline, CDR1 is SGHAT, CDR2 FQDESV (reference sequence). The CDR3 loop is CASSLGRLSTYEQYF.

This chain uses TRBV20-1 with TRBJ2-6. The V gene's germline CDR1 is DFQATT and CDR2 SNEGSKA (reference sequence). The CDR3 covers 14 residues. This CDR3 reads CSASRKSGANVLTF.

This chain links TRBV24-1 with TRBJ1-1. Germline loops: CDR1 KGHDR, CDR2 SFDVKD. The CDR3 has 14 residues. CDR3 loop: CATSDLRHITEAFF.

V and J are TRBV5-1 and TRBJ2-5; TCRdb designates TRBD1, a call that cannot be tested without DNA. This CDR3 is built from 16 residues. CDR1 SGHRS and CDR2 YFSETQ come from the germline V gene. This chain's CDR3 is CASSSRQGSLVETQYF. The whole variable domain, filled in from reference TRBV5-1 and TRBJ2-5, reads KAGVTQTPRYLIKTRGQQVTLSCSPISGHRSVSWYQQTPGQGLQFLFEYFSETQRNKGNFPGRFSGRQFSNSRSEMNVSTLELGDSALYLCASSSRQGSLVETQYFGPGTRLLVL.

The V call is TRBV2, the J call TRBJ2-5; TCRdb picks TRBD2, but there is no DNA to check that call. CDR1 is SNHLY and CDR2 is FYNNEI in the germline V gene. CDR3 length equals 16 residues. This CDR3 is CASSEGASGGQETQYF.

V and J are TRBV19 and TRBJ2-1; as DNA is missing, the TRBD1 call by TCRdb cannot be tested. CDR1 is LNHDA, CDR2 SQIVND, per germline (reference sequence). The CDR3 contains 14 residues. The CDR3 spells CASSPLGRHNEQFF.

CDR3 region: CASSLALYEQYF. The V and J genes are TRBV12-3 or TRBV12-4 and TRBJ2-7. CDR3 length equals 12 residues.

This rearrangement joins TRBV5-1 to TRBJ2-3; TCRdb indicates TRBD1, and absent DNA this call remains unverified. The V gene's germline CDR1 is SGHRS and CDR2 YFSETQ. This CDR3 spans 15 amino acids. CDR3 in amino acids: CASSLGISSTDTQYF.

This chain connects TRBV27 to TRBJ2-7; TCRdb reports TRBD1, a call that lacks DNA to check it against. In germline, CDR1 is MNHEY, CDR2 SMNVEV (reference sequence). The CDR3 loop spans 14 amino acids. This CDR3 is CASSFKGRRDEQYF.

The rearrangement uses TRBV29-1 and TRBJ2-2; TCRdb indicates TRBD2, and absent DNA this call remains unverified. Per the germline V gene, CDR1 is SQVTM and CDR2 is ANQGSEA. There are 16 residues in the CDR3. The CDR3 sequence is CSVDGTSGTNTGELFF.

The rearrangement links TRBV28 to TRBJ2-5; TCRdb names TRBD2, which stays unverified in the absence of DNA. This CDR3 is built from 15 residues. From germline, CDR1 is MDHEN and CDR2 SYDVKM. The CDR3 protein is CASSLSGGGKETQYF.

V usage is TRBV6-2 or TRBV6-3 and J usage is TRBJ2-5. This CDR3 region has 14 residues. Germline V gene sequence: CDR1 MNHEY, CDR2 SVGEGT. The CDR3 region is CASSSGIHQETQYF.

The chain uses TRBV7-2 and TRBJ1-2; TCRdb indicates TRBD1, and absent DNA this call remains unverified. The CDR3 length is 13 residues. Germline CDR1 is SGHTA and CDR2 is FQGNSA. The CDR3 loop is CASSQDRSYGYTF.

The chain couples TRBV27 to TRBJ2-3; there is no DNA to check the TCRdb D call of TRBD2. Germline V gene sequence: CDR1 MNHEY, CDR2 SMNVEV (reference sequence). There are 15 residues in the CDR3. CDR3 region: CASSRRSGVTDTQYF.

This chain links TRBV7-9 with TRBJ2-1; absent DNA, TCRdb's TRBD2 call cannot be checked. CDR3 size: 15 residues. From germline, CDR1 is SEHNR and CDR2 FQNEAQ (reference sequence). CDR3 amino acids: CASSVLAGVGNEQFF.

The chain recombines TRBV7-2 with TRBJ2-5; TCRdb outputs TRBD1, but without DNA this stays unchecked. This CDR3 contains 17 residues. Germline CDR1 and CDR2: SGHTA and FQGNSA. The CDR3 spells CASSLGRFRRGGETQYF.

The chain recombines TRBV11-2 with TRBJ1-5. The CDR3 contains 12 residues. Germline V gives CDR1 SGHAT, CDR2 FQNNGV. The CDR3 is CASSDSGQPQHF.

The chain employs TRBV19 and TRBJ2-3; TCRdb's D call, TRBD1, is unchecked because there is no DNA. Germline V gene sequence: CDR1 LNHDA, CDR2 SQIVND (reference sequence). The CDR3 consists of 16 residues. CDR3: CASSTIDRAEADTQYF.

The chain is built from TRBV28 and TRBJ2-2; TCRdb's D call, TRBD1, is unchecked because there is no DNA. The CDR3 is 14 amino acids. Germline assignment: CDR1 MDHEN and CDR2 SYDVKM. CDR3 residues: CASSSGQNTGELFF.

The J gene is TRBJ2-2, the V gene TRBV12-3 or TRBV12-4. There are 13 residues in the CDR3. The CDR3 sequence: CASSRWETGELFF.

Here the CDR3 reads CASSLRLDSYEQYF. The rearrangement links TRBV7-8 to TRBJ2-7. In germline, CDR1 is SGHVS, CDR2 FQNEAQ. The CDR3 has 14 residues.

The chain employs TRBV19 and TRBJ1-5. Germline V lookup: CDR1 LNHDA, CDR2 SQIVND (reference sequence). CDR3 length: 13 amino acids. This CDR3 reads CASSIQDNQPQHF.